This TCR beta chain comes out of a study of identical twins. This clonotype showed up many times. Its antigen is not known. The junction departs from the called germline gene at one end, perhaps through a read error. There are 14 residues in the CDR3. The germline CDR1 and CDR2 sequences are SGHRS and YFSETQ. Template switching created a universal primer site, and the cDNA included unique molecular identifiers. MiXCR was run by TCRdb on the 5' RACE reads, yielding one entry per CDR3 protein. In the table there are about 1.7 million distinct CDR3 sequences, 32% of which are singletons. Study-wide results and caveats: Analyses of zero insertions could, in part, be confounded by invariant MAIT and iNKT cells. Researchers reported weaker excess twin sharing in beta out-of-frame sequences.

The TCR originated in a newborn girl in good health. The genes are TRBV5-1 and TRBJ2-5; the match to TRBD2 covers 12 bases. Sample: cord blood. Here the CDR3 reads CASSPGLAGETQYF. CDR3 nucleotides: TGTGCCAGCTCACCGGGACTAGCGGGAGAGACCCAGTACTTC. Full variable domain (remainder filled in from reference TRBV5-1 and TRBJ2-5): KAGVTQTPRYLIKTRGQQVTLSCSPISGHRSVSWYQQTPGQGLQFLFEYFSETQRNKGNFPGRFSGRQFSNSRSEMNVSTLELGDSALYLCASSPGLAGETQYFGPGTRLLVL.